The 27 T cell receptor beta chains reported below all come from one sample, sequenced in a study of T cell changes during pregnancy in multiple sclerosis. TCRdb's copy holds only in-frame clones and misses some; the assay was immunoSEQ multiplex PCR. The data show approximately 28,000 clones, about 91% seen once. The sample was peripheral blood, taken in the first trimester of pregnancy. These receptors all come from a female donor in good health, enrolled as a control in a pregnancy study.

The genes are TRBV2 and TRBJ2-7; 9 nucleotides agree with TRBD1. After removal of 2 bases from V and 2 bases from J, the junction contained 7 bases not matched to a gene. The CDR3 totals 16 residues. CDR1 and CDR2 (germline): SNHLY, FYNNEI. In DNA form, the CDR3 reads TGTGCCAGCAGTGAAAGGGGGACAGGGTTGACCTACGAGCAGTACTTC. As protein: CASSERGTGLTYEQYF.

The chain is built from TRBV28 and TRBJ2-3, with D unclear. The CDR3 loop spans 12 amino acids. V gave up 5 bases and J gave up 6 bases, with 9 bases separating them. CDR1 is MDHEN, CDR2 SYDVKM, per germline. The CDR3 region has the DNA TGTGCCAGCAGTCCCCTCCTCGATACGCAGTATTTT. This sequence encodes CASSPLLDTQYF.

The V call is TRBV7-8, the J call TRBJ1-2; 12 bases agree with TRBD1. Trimming at V came to 5 bases and at J to 0 bases, leaving 7 bases not matched to a gene. Germline-derived CDR1 and CDR2 are SGHVS and FQNEAQ. The CDR3 is 17 amino acids. CDR3: CASSAPGQGAANYGYTF. The CDR3 bases are TGTGCCAGCAGCGCTCCGGGACAGGGGGCGGCTAACTATGGCTACACCTTC.

The rearrangement uses TRBV7-2 and TRBJ2-2; 14 nucleotides align to TRBD2. The germline gives CDR1 SGHTA, CDR2 FQGNSA. With 3 bases clipped from V and 7 bases from J, the junction kept 4 bases outside the gene matches. The CDR3 length is 16 residues. The CDR3 nucleotides are TGTGCCAGCAGCTTGACTAGCGGGAGGGCCGGCGGGGAGCTGTTTTTT. Translating gives CASSLTSGRAGGELFF. Based on the CDR3 plus reference TRBV7-2 and TRBJ2-2, the full variable domain is GAGVSQSPSNKVTEKGKDVELRCDPISGHTALYWYRQSLGQGLEFLIYFQGNSAPDKSGLPSDRFSAERTGGSVSTLTIQRTQQEDSAVYLCASSLTSGRAGGELFFGEGSRLTVL.

This clone has only one observation. The CDR3 region is CASSLRTVAYNEQFF. The CDR3 DNA follows: TGTGCCAGCAGCCTGAGAACTGTCGCCTACAATGAGCAGTTCTTC. This sequence joins TRBV11-3 and TRBJ2-1; D ambiguous. This CDR3 has 15 amino acids. CDR1 SGHNT and CDR2 YENEEA come from the germline V gene. Between the trimmed V and J ends, which lost 5 bases and 2 bases, there was a span of 13 bases.

CDR3 in amino acids: CASSSTGTLNTEAFF. In DNA form, the CDR3 reads TGTGCCAGCAGCTCTACAGGGACACTGAACACTGAAGCTTTCTTT. V usage is TRBV9 and J usage is TRBJ1-1; TRBD1 might be the D (6 bases). V lost 4 bases, J lost 0 bases, and 13 bases lay in between. The CDR3 runs to 15 residues. The germline gives CDR1 SGDLS, CDR2 YYNGEE.

V usage is TRBV4-1 and J usage is TRBJ1-5; no clear D gene. The V end was cut by 0 bases, the J end by 6 bases, with 6 bases between. Germline CDR1 reads MGHRA; CDR2 reads YSYEKL. This CDR3 has 13 amino acids. The CDR3 sequence: CASSQESSQPQHF. Here the CDR3 DNA reads TGCGCCAGCAGCCAAGAGTCGAGTCAGCCCCAGCATTTT.

The gene calls are TRBV6-5 and TRBJ1-5, with TRBD1 identical over 9 bases. The germline CDR1 and CDR2 sequences are MNHEY and SVGAGI. V gave up 4 bases and J gave up 7 bases; unmatched junction bases: 5. CDR3 length equals 14 residues. The CDR3, as DNA: TGTGCCAGCAGTTTCGGGACAGGGACCCAGCCCCAGCATTTT. It specifies CASSFGTGTQPQHF.

This clone is a singleton in its sample. The gene calls are TRBV6-6 and TRBJ1-1; 7 nucleotides agree with TRBD1. The junction had 8 bases not matched to a gene; V was cut back by 5 bases and J by 2 bases. The CDR3 consists of 15 residues. Germline values: CDR1 MNHNY, CDR2 SVGAGI (reference sequence). The CDR3 loop is CASSRQGVSNTEAFF. The CDR3 DNA reads TGTGCCAGCAGTCGTCAGGGGGTATCTAACACTGAAGCTTTCTTT.

This clone was picked up a small number of times. V gene TRBV19 combines with J gene TRBJ2-7, with a weak D call TRBD2 (6 bases). The length of the CDR3 is 13 residues. Germline V gives CDR1 LNHDA, CDR2 SQIVND (reference sequence). V was cut by 5 bases and J by 2 bases, with 10 bases left in between. CDR3 amino acids: CASSAGSTYEQYF. For the CDR3, the DNA is TGTGCCAGTAGTGCGGGATCCACCTACGAGCAGTACTTC. The variable domain in full, completed from reference TRBV19 and TRBJ2-7, reads DGGITQSPKYLFRKEGQNVTLSCEQNLNHDAMYWYRQDPGQGLRLIYYSQIVNDFQKGDIAEGYSVSREKKESFPLTVTSAQKNPTAFYLCASSAGSTYEQYFGPGTRLTVT.

This clone was detected only once. As DNA, the CDR3 is TGTGCCAGTAGTCCCCGGACTAGCGGGAGTTCCCACGAGCAGTACTTC. Its protein product is CASSPRTSGSSHEQYF. The chain recombines TRBV19 with TRBJ2-7, with 13 bases that match TRBD2. Germline-derived CDR1 and CDR2 are LNHDA and SQIVND (reference sequence). The V and J ends lost 5 bases and 5 bases, in that order; junction bases with no gene match: 9. The length of the CDR3 is 16 residues.

V and J are TRBV10-3 and TRBJ1-2; D call uncertain. The CDR3 totals 14 residues. V was shortened by 0 bases and J by 4 bases, with 9 bases between the two germline ends. The germline CDR1 and CDR2 sequences are ENHRY and SYGVKD. The CDR3 protein is CAISESSGGYGYTF. The CDR3 nucleotides are TGTGCCATCAGTGAGTCTAGCGGCGGCTATGGCTACACCTTC.

The V and J genes are TRBV2 and TRBJ2-1; TRBD2 matches at 7 bases. CDR1 is SNHLY, CDR2 FYNNEI, per germline. This CDR3 comprises 12 residues. Trimming cost V 6 bases and J 6 bases; bases outside gene matches: 2. The CDR3 loop is CASRGLTNEQFF. In DNA form, the CDR3 reads TGTGCCAGCAGGGGACTAACCAATGAGCAGTTCTTC.

The genes are TRBV19 and TRBJ2-1; tentative D call: TRBD2 (6 bases). Germline assignment: CDR1 LNHDA and CDR2 SQIVND (reference sequence). This CDR3 has 16 amino acids. The V gene lost 0 bases and the J gene lost 7 bases, with 16 bases spanning the gap. In nucleotides, the CDR3 is TGTGCCAGTAGTATAGACCCCTGGACTGGGGGGAATGAGCAGTTCTTC. Residues: CASSIDPWTGGNEQFF.

This clone came up once. The chain combines TRBV5-4 with TRBJ1-2, with 9 bases identical to TRBD1. Per germline, CDR1 SGHNT and CDR2 YYREEE (reference sequence). Trimming at V came to 4 bases and at J to 7 bases, leaving 2 bases not matched to a gene. This CDR3 has 12 amino acids. Written as DNA, the CDR3 is TGTGCCAGCAGCCCGACAGGGGGTGGCTACACCTTC. It codes for CASSPTGGGYTF.

The CDR3 sequence: CASTKRGDSNTEAFF. CDR3 bases: TGTGCCAGCACCAAAAGAGGTGACTCGAACACTGAAGCTTTCTTT. The chain carries TRBV6-1 and TRBJ1-1; no clear D gene. CDR1 and CDR2 (germline): MNHNS, SASEGT. The V and J ends lost 7 bases and 1 base respectively, with 16 bases between them. This CDR3 is built from 15 residues.

The rearrangement links TRBV6-6 to TRBJ1-1; D is uncertain. This CDR3 spans 13 amino acids. Germline CDR1 reads MNHNY; CDR2 reads SVGAGI (reference sequence). Trimming took off 8 bases at V and 3 bases at J, with 13 bases between the two ends. The CDR3 reads CASSRPEDTEAFF. CDR3 nucleotide sequence: TGTGCCAGCTCCCGGCCCGAGGACACTGAAGCTTTCTTT.

This clone was seen once. Distinct nucleotide sequences in the sample also encode this CDR3. For the CDR3, the DNA is TGCGCCAGCAGGACGGCAGGCCAGCTGACTGAAGCTTTCTTT. Amino acids: CASRTAGQLTEAFF. The chain links TRBV5-1 to TRBJ1-1, with D uncertain. CDR1 is SGHRS, CDR2 YFSETQ, per germline. The CDR3 extends over 14 amino acids. Trimming took off 5 bases at V and 5 bases at J, with 16 bases between the two ends. The entire variable domain, with the rest obtained from reference TRBV5-1 and TRBJ1-1, is as follows: KAGVTQTPRYLIKTRGQQVTLSCSPISGHRSVSWYQQTPGQGLQFLFEYFSETQRNKGNFPGRFSGRQFSNSRSEMNVSTLELGDSALYLCASRTAGQLTEAFFGQGTRLTVV.

The chain has TRBV7-9 and TRBJ2-3; 7 bases agree with TRBD1. The ends lost 2 bases at V and 3 bases at J; junction bases unmatched: 5. The CDR3 is 15 amino acids. Germline V gene sequence: CDR1 SEHNR, CDR2 FQNEAQ (reference sequence). CDR3 residues: CASSLPPGGTDTQYF. Here the CDR3 DNA reads TGTGCCAGCAGCTTACCCCCAGGGGGAACAGATACGCAGTATTTT.

V gene TRBV6-5 combines with J gene TRBJ2-3; no reliable D call. The CDR3 loop spans 14 amino acids. V lost 8 bases, J lost 4 bases, and 16 bases lay in between. Germline assignment: CDR1 MNHEY and CDR2 SVGAGI. The CDR3 here is CASFKRQASDTQYF. The CDR3 DNA reads as TGTGCCAGCTTTAAAAGGCAGGCGTCAGATACGCAGTATTTT.

CDR3 nucleotide sequence: TGTGCCAGCAGTGATGGGACAGAGAATCAGCCCCAGCATTTT. As protein: CASSDGTENQPQHF. This chain uses TRBV6-1 with TRBJ1-5, with 7 bases aligning to TRBD1. This CDR3 has 14 amino acids. V gave up 3 bases and J gave up 4 bases; unmatched junction bases: 3. Germline loops: CDR1 MNHNS, CDR2 SASEGT.

The chain couples TRBV10-2 to TRBJ1-3; 7 nucleotides align to TRBD1. J was trimmed by 3 bases and V by 1 base; bases with no gene match: 3. CDR1 is WSHSY, CDR2 SAAADI, per germline. The CDR3 totals 15 residues. The DNA for the CDR3 is TGCGCCAGCAGTGAGTTGGGGACAGTTGGAAACACCATATATTTT. It encodes CASSELGTVGNTIYF.

The chain joins TRBV27 to TRBJ1-2; TRBD1 is a possible D gene (6 bases). V lost 4 bases and J lost 5, with 11 bases in between. Germline V gene lookup returns CDR1 MNHEY and CDR2 SMNVEV (reference sequence). The CDR3 spans 13 residues. CDR3 amino acids: CASSWGQGYGYTF. As DNA, the CDR3 is TGTGCCAGCAGTTGGGGGCAGGGATATGGCTACACCTTC.

This chain joins TRBV27 and TRBJ1-2; 8 nucleotides agree with TRBD1. Germline CDR1 and CDR2: MNHEY and SMNVEV (reference sequence). The CDR3 extends over 16 amino acids. Germline trimming cut 0 bases from V and 4 bases from J; bases unmatched to any gene: 7. For the CDR3, the DNA is TGTGCCAGCAGTTTATCCCCAGGGGGCGTCCGCTATGGCTACACCTTC. Amino acid sequence: CASSLSPGGVRYGYTF.

The rearrangement links TRBV10-2 to TRBJ2-7; 13 nucleotides line up with TRBD2. J was trimmed by 2 bases and V by 3 bases; bases with no gene match: 4. There are 16 residues in the CDR3. CDR1 is WSHSY, CDR2 SAAADI, per germline. In nucleotides, the CDR3 is TGCGCCAGCAGTGACCCTGGGACTAGCGGGGCCTACGAGCAGTACTTC. Protein: CASSDPGTSGAYEQYF.

The rearrangement uses TRBV19 and TRBJ2-3; tentative D call: TRBD2 (6 bases). Trimming removed 2 bases from V and 8 bases from J, with 14 bases in between. The CDR3 is 14 amino acids. Germline V gives CDR1 LNHDA, CDR2 SQIVND (reference sequence). The CDR3 region is CASSISGTEGTQYF. CDR3 nucleotide sequence: TGTGCCAGTAGTATATCAGGGACGGAGGGTACGCAGTATTTT.

The V gene is TRBV15, the J gene TRBJ2-7, with 9 positions matching TRBD1. Trimming at V came to 4 bases and at J to 6 bases, leaving 10 bases not matched to a gene. The CDR3 has 15 residues. CDR1 is LNHNV, CDR2 YYDKDF, per germline (reference sequence). The DNA of the CDR3 is TGTGCCACCAGCAAAGCGCTGGGACAGGGACGCGAGCAGTACTTC. Protein product: CATSKALGQGREQYF.